This is a list of T cell receptor beta chains from one sample in a study of PD-L1 blockade in urothelial cancer. The data were produced by immunoSEQ multiplex PCR, yet TCRdb's version contains in-frame clones alone and is incomplete. The table shows approximately 46,000 clones, with 70% to 90% occurring only once. The source material was PBMCs, sampled around atezolizumab (anti-PD-L1) treatment. These receptor sequences come from a man in his sixties with urothelial cancer. The CDR3 runs from the conserved cysteine through the conserved F or W. D genes are given only for firm matches. Where a row states a size, it is once, few, many or the class of an expanded clone; other rows omit it.

j_gene | abundance | d_gene | v_gene | CDR3nt | CDR3aa
TRBJ1-2 | - | - | TRBV7-9 | TGTGCCAGCAGCTTAGTAGCGAACTATGGCTACACCTTC | CASSLVANYGYTF
TRBJ2-5 | - | - | TRBV18 | TGTGCCAGCTCACCATTTAACAGACAAGAGACCCAGTACTTC | CASSPFNRQETQYF
TRBJ1-1 | - | TRBD1 | TRBV29-1 | TGCAGCGTCGGACAGGGGGTGAACACTGAAGCTTTCTTT | CSVGQGVNTEAFF
TRBJ2-1 | - | - | TRBV7-2 | TGTGCCAGCAACCGTGTTGGGGGCACCTACAATGAGCAGTTCTTC | CASNRVGGTYNEQFF
TRBJ1-2 | - | - | TRBV5-7 | TGTGCCAGCAGCTGGGGGGACGGAGGTTACTATGGCTACACCTTC | CASSWGDGGYYGYTF
TRBJ2-3 | - | TRBD1 | TRBV5-1 | TGCGCCAGCAGCTTGTCCCAGGGGGCGAGAGATACGCAGTATTTT | CASSLSQGARDTQYF
TRBJ2-5 | - | - | TRBV27 | TGTGCCAGCAGTTTGTCCTACCAAGAGACCCAGTACTTC | CASSLSYQETQYF
TRBJ1-2 | - | - | TRBV19 | TGTGCCAGTATATGGGCCCACTATGGCTACACCTTC | CASIWAHYGYTF
TRBJ1-6 | - | TRBD1 | TRBV6-5 | TGTGCCAGCAGTCCCCGGGACAGGGATAATTCACCCCTCCACTTT | CASSPRDRDNSPLHF
TRBJ2-7 | - | TRBD2 | TRBV7-8 | TGTGCCAGCAGGAGGCTAGCGGGGGGAACCTACGAGCAGTACTTC | CASRRLAGGTYEQYF
TRBJ2-7 | - | - | TRBV2 | TGTGCCAGCAGTGTCGGGTTAGTCTCCTACGAGCAGTACTTC | CASSVGLVSYEQYF
TRBJ2-5 | - | TRBD1 | TRBV6-5 | TGTGCCAGCAGATGGGACAGCCAAGAGACCCAGTACTTC | CASRWDSQETQYF
TRBJ2-5 | - | - | TRBV2 | TGTGCCAGCAGTTCCCCTCGCGCGGTGAACCTCCAAGAGACCCAGTACTTC | CASSSPRAVNLQETQYF
TRBJ2-3 | - | TRBD2 | TRBV7-9 | TGTGCCAGCAGCTTAGGGACTAGCGGGGCAGATACGCAGTATTTT | CASSLGTSGADTQYF
TRBJ2-5 | - | - | TRBV6-6 | TGTGCGATCCAGGGGATAGGAGAGACCCAGTACTTC | CAIQGIGETQYF
TRBJ2-7 | - | - | TRBV2 | TGTGCCAGCAGCGTCCCAGGGGAAGGGGAGCAGTACTTC | CASSVPGEGEQYF
TRBJ2-1 | - | - | TRBV7-8 | TGTGCCAGCAGCTTTTCGGGTGAGCAGTTCTTC | CASSFSGEQFF
TRBJ2-3 | - | - | TRBV27 | TGTGCCAGCAGCCACCGCTCCGGGACTCTTAGCACAGATACGCAGTATTTT | CASSHRSGTLSTDTQYF
TRBJ2-5 | - | TRBD2 | TRBV11-3 | TGTGCCAGCAGCACTCGGGCGGGGGGCGGACTTGGAGAGACCCAGTACTTC | CASSTRAGGGLGETQYF
TRBJ2-1 | - | TRBD2 | TRBV9 | TGTGCCAGCAGCGTAGAGCCCGGGGGGGAGCAGTTCTTC | CASSVEPGGEQFF
TRBJ2-5 | once | TRBD2 | TRBV19 | TGTGCCAGTAGTAGGACTAGCGGGGGCGCTAACCAAGAGACCCAGTACTTC | CASSRTSGGANQETQYF
TRBJ2-1 | once | TRBD1 | TRBV19 | TGTGCCAGTAGTAAAAGACAGGGGAGTGGTAATGAGCAGTTCTTC | CASSKRQGSGNEQFF
TRBJ2-7 | - | TRBD2 | TRBV7-9 | TGTGCCAGCAGCACCCTAGCGGGGGGCCGCTACGAGCAGTACTTC | CASSTLAGGRYEQYF
TRBJ1-1 | - | TRBD1 | TRBV5-1 | TGCGCCAGCAGCCCGACAGGGGACACTGAAGCTTTCTTT | CASSPTGDTEAFF
TRBJ1-6 | - | - | TRBV9 | TGTGCCAGCAGCACCACCGGGAATTCACCCCTCCACTTT | CASSTTGNSPLHF
TRBJ1-6 | - | - | TRBV4-3 | TGCGCCAGCAGCCAAGACCGGGGGACTAATTCACCCCTCCACTTT | CASSQDRGTNSPLHF
TRBJ1-2 | once | - | TRBV6-5 | TGTGCCAGCAGTAGGGGATACAGGGAGGGTTACACCTTC | CASSRGYREGYTF
TRBJ1-2 | - | - | TRBV7-3 | TGTGCCAGCAGCCCCGACAGGACCTATGGCTACACCTTC | CASSPDRTYGYTF
TRBJ1-2 | - | - | TRBV9 | TGTGCCAGCAGCGTAGACGCGGGGTTGGACGGCTACACCTTC | CASSVDAGLDGYTF
TRBJ1-1 | - | - | TRBV14 | TGTGCCAGCAGTCAACAGGTTGTAAGCACTGAAGCTTTCTTT | CASSQQVVSTEAFF
TRBJ2-7 | - | - | TRBV10-3 | TGTGCCATCAGCGCGCTCGACAGGAACTCCTACGAGCAGTACTTC | CAISALDRNSYEQYF
TRBJ1-1 | - | - | TRBV7-9 | TGTGCCAGCATCAAAACGGGGTTCATGAACACTGAAGCTTTCTTT | CASIKTGFMNTEAFF
TRBJ2-5 | - | - | TRBV7-8 | TGTGCCAGCAGCTGGGGGGGAAGGGGGGAGACCCAGTACTTC | CASSWGGRGETQYF
TRBJ2-1 | few | - | TRBV2 | TGTGCCAGCAGGGGGGTTCAGGGGCACTACAATGAGCAGTTCTTC | CASRGVQGHYNEQFF
TRBJ2-7 | - | TRBD2 | TRBV7-2 | TGTGCCAGCAGCTTAGGTCTAGCGGGGAGCCTGGAGCAGTACTTC | CASSLGLAGSLEQYF